The 17 T cell receptor beta chains in this list originate from one sample, sequenced in a study of tumor-infiltrating lymphocytes in localized non-small cell lung cancer. Generated by immunoSEQ multiplex PCR, the TCRdb table keeps only in-frame clones and is missing some. The sample has some 15,000 clones, 80% to 90% seen once; the top ten hold about 19%. Sequenced input: lung tumor tissue. The receptors come from a human donor with non-small cell lung cancer.

J is TRBJ1-1 and V is TRBV6-1; unclear D gene. CDR1 MNHNS and CDR2 SASEGT come from the germline V gene. This CDR3 contains 12 residues. Trimming cost V 2 bases and J 3 bases, with 4 bases left between them. This CDR3 reads CASSERYTEAFF. The CDR3 DNA reads TGTGCCAGCAGTGAAAGGTACACTGAAGCTTTCTTT.

In its sample, this clone was seen once. This rearrangement joins TRBV28 to TRBJ2-7; no reliable D call. From germline, CDR1 is MDHEN and CDR2 SYDVKM. This CDR3 is 12 amino acids long. V shed 7 bases and J shed 2 bases, with 9 bases lying between them. The CDR3 region is CASTATPYEQYF. The CDR3 DNA is TGTGCCAGCACAGCCACCCCCTACGAGCAGTACTTC. Looking up the rest from reference TRBV28 and TRBJ2-7 gives the full variable domain: DVKVTQSSRYLVKRTGEKVFLECVQDMDHENMFWYRQDPGLGLRLIYFSYDVKMKEKGDIPEGYSVSREKKERFSLILESASTNQTSMYLCASTATPYEQYFGPGTRLTVT.

This chain connects TRBV4-2 to TRBJ2-6, with 10 bases aligning to TRBD2. Germline V CDR1 and CDR2: LGHNA, YNFKEQ. The J segment lost 2 bases and the V segment lost 4 bases, leaving 8 bases of the junction unmatched. This CDR3 contains 18 residues. CDR3 nucleotide sequence: TGTGCCAGCAGCCCAGCCAGCGGGGGGGCTACTGGGGCCAACGTCCTGACTTTC. It yields the protein CASSPASGGATGANVLTF.

The chain joins TRBV2 to TRBJ2-5; 12 bases are a match to TRBD1. CDR1 SNHLY and CDR2 FYNNEI come from the germline V gene. J was trimmed by 1 base and V by 7 bases; bases with no gene match: 4. The CDR3 is made up of 15 amino acids. CDR3 in DNA: TGTGCCAGCACTAGGGACAGGGGGCCCCAAGAGACCCAGTACTTC. This codes for CASTRDRGPQETQYF.

The chain carries TRBV6-4 and TRBJ1-2; D is ambiguous. V lost 6 bases, J lost 2 bases, and 13 bases lay in between. Germline lookup yields CDR1 MRHNA and CDR2 SNTAGT. The length of the CDR3 is 14 residues. The CDR3, as DNA: TGTGCCAGCAGCCCCTCCTACGGGAACTATGGCTACACCTTC. Its translation: CASSPSYGNYGYTF.

The chain has TRBV5-1 and TRBJ1-5, with D unclear. V lost 0 bases and J lost 2, with 3 bases in between. The V gene's germline CDR1 is SGHRS and CDR2 YFSETQ. The CDR3 is 13 amino acids. The CDR3 coding sequence is TGCGCCAGCAGCTTGGTCGGCAATCAGCCCCAGCATTTT. It yields the protein CASSLVGNQPQHF.

The chain combines TRBV4-2 with TRBJ2-3; D is perhaps TRBD1 (5 bases). The germline V gene encodes CDR1 LGHNA and CDR2 YNFKEQ. The CDR3 totals 15 residues. V was pared by 4 bases and J by 1 base, with 12 bases between. In nucleotides, the CDR3 is TGTGCCAGCAGCCCCAGGGCAGAGGGCACAGATACGCAGTATTTT. It specifies CASSPRAEGTDTQYF.

The chain is built from TRBV6-5 and TRBJ2-7; the match to TRBD1 covers 9 bases. The CDR3 totals 15 residues. Germline trimming cut 2 bases from V and 3 bases from J; bases unmatched to any gene: 5. The germline V gene has CDR1 MNHEY and CDR2 SVGAGI. CDR3 residues: CASSYRGQGVYEQYF. CDR3 nucleotide sequence: TGTGCCAGCAGTTACAGGGGACAGGGAGTCTACGAGCAGTACTTC.

The count of this clone is one. The gene calls are TRBV5-6 and TRBJ1-2, with D unclear. Trimming stripped 0 bases from V and 5 bases from J, with 8 bases between. The CDR3 spans 13 residues. The germline V gene encodes CDR1 SGHDT and CDR2 YYEEEE. The CDR3 here is CASSLVSEYGYTF. The CDR3 nucleotides are TGTGCCAGCAGCTTGGTCAGCGAGTATGGCTACACCTTC.

The chain combines TRBV5-4 with TRBJ2-3; the D gene is possibly TRBD2 (6 bases). The CDR3 totals 13 residues. Looked up from germline, CDR1 is SGHNT and CDR2 is YYREEE (reference sequence). Trimming took 5 bases from V and 1 from J, leaving 8 bases between them. The CDR3 DNA is TGTGCCAGCAGGCCGGGGGGCACAGATACGCAGTATTTT. Amino acid sequence: CASRPGGTDTQYF.

The CDR3 is CASSLVAAGELFF. The CDR3 DNA reads as TGTGCCAGCAGCTTAGTAGCGGCCGGGGAGCTGTTTTTT. The J gene is TRBJ2-2, the V gene TRBV11-2, with D perhaps matching TRBD2 (6 bases). This CDR3 comprises 13 residues. Per germline, CDR1 SGHAT and CDR2 FQNNGV. V dropped 1 base and J dropped 6 bases, with 6 bases sitting between them.

The gene calls are TRBV9 and TRBJ2-6; D is unclear. Germline assignment: CDR1 SGDLS and CDR2 YYNGEE. The CDR3 sequence is 14 residues long. V was clipped by 0 bases and J by 2 bases, with 3 bases between them. CDR3 sequence reads: CASSVGTGANVLTF. In DNA, the CDR3 is TGTGCCAGCAGCGTAGGCACTGGGGCCAACGTCCTGACTTTC.

The chain carries TRBV5-1 and TRBJ2-3; 8 positions match TRBD2. Germline V lookup: CDR1 SGHRS, CDR2 YFSETQ. V gave up 5 bases and J gave up 5 bases; unmatched junction bases: 7. This CDR3 has 14 amino acids. The CDR3 DNA is TGCGCCAGCAGGCCAGCGGGAGTTGAAGATACGCAGTATTTT. It encodes CASRPAGVEDTQYF.

This clone was detected only a few times. The V gene is TRBV7-9, the J gene TRBJ1-6; no clear D. This CDR3 comprises 14 residues. Germline V gene lookup returns CDR1 SEHNR and CDR2 FQNEAQ (reference sequence). V lost 4 bases to trimming and J lost 9 bases, with 13 bases between them. The CDR3, as DNA: TGTGCCAGCAGCTCAGCTGTGGGCGGTTCACCCCTCCACTTT. Translation: CASSSAVGGSPLHF.

The genes are TRBV6-5 and TRBJ1-4, with TRBD1 as a possible D gene (6 bases). Germline V lookup: CDR1 MNHEY, CDR2 SVGAGI. The CDR3 extends over 13 amino acids. Trimming pared 10 bases from V and 8 bases from J, leaving 17 bases between. CDR3 sequence reads: CATGGRGGEKLFF. The DNA for the CDR3 is TGTGCCACCGGTGGGAGGGGGGGAGAAAAACTGTTTTTT.

The gene calls are TRBV28 and TRBJ1-5; a possible D gene is TRBD1 (5 bases). V lost 7 bases, J lost 2 bases, and 15 bases lay in between. The CDR3 spans 15 residues. Per germline, CDR1 MDHEN and CDR2 SYDVKM. The CDR3 loop reads CASKAGSRGNQPQHF. Here the CDR3 DNA reads TGTGCCAGCAAAGCAGGGTCCCGGGGCAATCAGCCCCAGCATTTT.

The chain links TRBV5-1 to TRBJ2-7, with a tentative D call TRBD1 (6 bases). CDR1 and CDR2 from the germline V gene are SGHRS and YFSETQ. Trimming removed 4 bases at V and 2 bases at J, with 7 bases between. This CDR3 has 12 residues. The CDR3 DNA reads TGCGCCAGCAGCGGGGACACCTACGAGCAGTACTTC. Translation: CASSGDTYEQYF.